This is a list of T cell receptor beta chains from one sample in a study of blood T cells in healthy people across ages. MiXCR was run by TCRdb on the 5' RACE reads, yielding one entry per CDR3 protein. The table lists around 940,000 distinct CDR3 sequences, roughly 51% of them singletons. Specimen: blood. The receptors stem from an older woman in good health. CDR3s include the opening cysteine and the closing phenylalanine or tryptophan. The D gene is left open where the match is weak. Expanded clones are given a class, and other clones once, few, many or no size at all.

v_gene: TRBV4-1; j_gene: TRBJ2-2; d_gene: TRBD1; abundance: .; CDR3aa: CASSLGGTGGATGELFF; CDR3nt: TGCGCCAGCAGCCTCGGGGGGACAGGGGGCGCGACCGGGGAGCTGTTTTTT
v_gene: TRBV27; j_gene: TRBJ2-3; d_gene: .; abundance: few; CDR3aa: CASSKQGNTDTQYF; CDR3nt: TGTGCCAGCAGTAAACAGGGAAACACAGATACGCAGTATTTT
v_gene: TRBV11-3; j_gene: TRBJ2-3; d_gene: .; abundance: .; CDR3aa: CASSARRGQDTQYF; CDR3nt: TGTGCCAGCTCCGCGAGGCGGGGCCAAGATACGCAGTATTTT
v_gene: TRBV6-5; j_gene: TRBJ2-7; d_gene: TRBD1; abundance: .; CDR3aa: CASSYVAGGSYNEQYF; CDR3nt: TGTGCCAGCAGTTACGTGGCAGGGGGCTCCTACAATGAGCAGTACTTC
v_gene: TRBV7-2; j_gene: TRBJ2-6; d_gene: .; abundance: many; CDR3aa: CASSLEWGAGANVLTF; CDR3nt: TGTGCCAGCAGCTTAGAGTGGGGGGCCGGGGCCAACGTCCTGACTTTC
v_gene: TRBV27; j_gene: TRBJ2-7; d_gene: TRBD1; abundance: few; CDR3aa: CASGVTGGSYEQYF; CDR3nt: TGTGCCAGCGGGGTGACAGGGGGGTCCTACGAGCAGTACTTC
v_gene: TRBV28; j_gene: TRBJ2-7; d_gene: TRBD2; abundance: .; CDR3aa: CASSRDRTGTSVRTNSYEQYF; CDR3nt: TGTGCCAGCAGCCGAGACCGAACCGGGACTAGCGTAAGGACTAACTCCTACGAGCAGTACTTC
v_gene: TRBV5-1; j_gene: TRBJ2-7; d_gene: .; abundance: few; CDR3aa: CASSRGGGVSYEQYF; CDR3nt: TGCGCCAGCAGCCGAGGAGGGGGCGTCTCCTACGAGCAGTACTTC
v_gene: TRBV5-6; j_gene: TRBJ1-6; d_gene: TRBD1; abundance: .; CDR3aa: CASSVGMGTGESPLHF; CDR3nt: TGTGCCAGCAGCGTGGGTATGGGGACAGGGGAATCACCCCTCCACTTT
v_gene: TRBV28; j_gene: TRBJ2-2; d_gene: TRBD1; abundance: .; CDR3aa: CASRTTGLITGELFF; CDR3nt: TGTGCCAGCAGGACGACAGGGCTAATCACCGGGGAGCTGTTTTTT
v_gene: TRBV7-2; j_gene: TRBJ2-3; d_gene: TRBD2; abundance: .; CDR3aa: CASSLPAGGLEDTQYF; CDR3nt: TGTGCCAGCAGCCTCCCGGCGGGAGGTCTCGAGGATACGCAGTATTTT
v_gene: TRBV6-5; j_gene: TRBJ2-5; d_gene: TRBD2; abundance: .; CDR3aa: CASSYDPRSGRAWETQYF; CDR3nt: TGTGCCAGCAGTTACGACCCGCGAAGCGGGAGGGCCTGGGAGACCCAGTACTTC
v_gene: TRBV7-9; j_gene: TRBJ2-7; d_gene: TRBD1; abundance: few; CDR3aa: CASSPAGQGRTYEQYF; CDR3nt: TGTGCCAGCAGCCCCGCAGGACAGGGCAGAACTTACGAGCAGTACTTC
v_gene: TRBV14; j_gene: TRBJ2-3; d_gene: .; abundance: few; CDR3aa: CASSQDPGPMTDTQYF; CDR3nt: TGTGCCAGCAGCCAAGATCCGGGACCCATGACAGATACGCAGTATTTT
v_gene: TRBV4-1; j_gene: TRBJ1-4; d_gene: .; abundance: .; CDR3aa: CASTLLPTNEKLFF; CDR3nt: TGCGCCAGCACACTGCTCCCAACTAATGAAAAACTGTTTTTT
v_gene: TRBV11-2; j_gene: TRBJ2-1; d_gene: TRBD2; abundance: few; CDR3aa: CASSLGGLAGANEQFF; CDR3nt: TGTGCCAGCAGCTTAGGGGGACTAGCGGGAGCTAATGAGCAGTTCTTC
v_gene: TRBV12-3/TRBV12-4; j_gene: TRBJ2-2; d_gene: TRBD1; abundance: .; CDR3aa: CASSSNRGGFGELFF; CDR3nt: TGTGCCAGCAGCTCCAACAGGGGCGGGTTCGGGGAGCTGTTTTTT
v_gene: TRBV25-1; j_gene: TRBJ2-7; d_gene: .; abundance: .; CDR3aa: CASSECPYEQYF; CDR3nt: TGTGCCAGCAGTGAATGCCCTTACGAGCAGTACTTC
v_gene: TRBV7-8; j_gene: TRBJ2-7; d_gene: .; abundance: .; CDR3aa: CASSLFPRGVRAEPYNEQYF; CDR3nt: TGTGCCAGCAGCTTATTCCCCCGCGGGGTGCGGGCGGAGCCTTACAATGAGCAGTACTTC
v_gene: TRBV11-2; j_gene: TRBJ2-7; d_gene: .; abundance: .; CDR3aa: CASSLLGFQFEQYF; CDR3nt: TGTGCCAGCAGCCTCCTTGGGTTCCAATTCGAGCAGTACTTC
v_gene: TRBV3-1; j_gene: TRBJ2-7; d_gene: .; abundance: .; CDR3aa: CASSYGLAVWYEQYF; CDR3nt: TGTGCCAGCAGTTACGGGCTAGCAGTGTGGTACGAGCAGTACTTC
v_gene: TRBV11-2; j_gene: TRBJ2-3; d_gene: .; abundance: .; CDR3aa: CASGPAADTQYF; CDR3nt: TGTGCCAGCGGGCCAGCGGCAGATACGCAGTATTTT
v_gene: TRBV5-6; j_gene: TRBJ2-6; d_gene: TRBD1; abundance: few; CDR3aa: CASSLGQGASGANVLTF; CDR3nt: TGTGCCAGCAGCTTGGGACAGGGGGCTTCCGGGGCCAACGTCCTGACTTTC
v_gene: TRBV6-2/TRBV6-3; j_gene: TRBJ2-7; d_gene: TRBD2; abundance: once; CDR3aa: CASNPGTSPYEQYF; CDR3nt: TGTGCCAGCAACCCGGGGACTAGTCCCTACGAGCAGTACTTC
v_gene: TRBV5-5; j_gene: TRBJ2-7; d_gene: .; abundance: .; CDR3aa: CASSISPYEQYF; CDR3nt: TGTGCCAGCAGCATTAGTCCCTACGAGCAGTACTTC
v_gene: TRBV10-3; j_gene: TRBJ1-2; d_gene: .; abundance: few; CDR3aa: CAISEQGRYGYTF; CDR3nt: TGTGCCATCAGTGAGCAGGGGAGGTATGGCTACACCTTC